The present entry profiles one T cell receptor (beta chain) with its context. What it binds is unknown. Trimming left V 0 bases short and J 5 bases short, with 14 bases between. The CDR3 spans 16 residues. CDR1 and CDR2 from the germline V gene are KGHSH and LQKENI. The sample originates from a study of T-cell memory formation after mild COVID-19. The study, taken as a whole, reports: Certain responding clones were present in pre-infection memory, suggesting participation of cross-reactive memory. Clones that contracted clustered mainly in CM and EM if CD4+ and in EMRA if CD8+. Contracting clones, day 15 to 85, had balanced CD4/CD8, and later expanders favored CD4+.

MiXCR, run by TCRdb on the 5' RACE reads, gives a single entry per CDR3 protein. The sample lists about 180,000 distinct CDR3 sequences; approximately 16% were seen once. The source of this sequence is an adult woman who had mild COVID-19 (a few samples of this study predate the infection). Cell type and time point are not known. The genes are TRBV18 and TRBJ1-5; TRBD1 might be the D (5 bases). Sequencing was done on a sample of PBMCs or a T cell subset sorted from them (not recorded which). CDR3 residues: CASSPPGTLDDQPQHF. The CDR3 DNA reads as TGTGCCAGCTCACCACCAGGGACCCTTGACGATCAGCCCCAGCATTTT.